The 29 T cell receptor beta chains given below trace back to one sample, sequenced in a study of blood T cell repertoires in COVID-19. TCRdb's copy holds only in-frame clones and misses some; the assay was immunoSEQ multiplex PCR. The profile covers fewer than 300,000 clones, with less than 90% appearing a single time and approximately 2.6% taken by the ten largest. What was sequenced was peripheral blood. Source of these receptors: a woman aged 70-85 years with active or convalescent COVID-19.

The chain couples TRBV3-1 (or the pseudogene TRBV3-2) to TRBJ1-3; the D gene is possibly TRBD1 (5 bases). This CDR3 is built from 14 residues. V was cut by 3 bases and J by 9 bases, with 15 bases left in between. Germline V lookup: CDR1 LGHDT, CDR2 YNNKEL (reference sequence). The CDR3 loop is CASSHSRGGTTIYF. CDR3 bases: TGTGCCAGCAGCCACTCCCGTGGGGGGACCACCATATATTTT.

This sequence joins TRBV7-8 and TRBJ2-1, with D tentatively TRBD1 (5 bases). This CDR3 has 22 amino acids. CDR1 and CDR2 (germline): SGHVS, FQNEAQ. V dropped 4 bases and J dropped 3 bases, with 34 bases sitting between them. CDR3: CASSYYVDTGYSRPNYYNEQFF. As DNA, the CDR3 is TGTGCCAGCAGCTACTACGTGGATACAGGTTATTCCCGACCGAACTACTACAATGAGCAGTTCTTC. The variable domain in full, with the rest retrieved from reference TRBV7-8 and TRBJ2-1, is GAGVSQSPRYKVAKRGQDVALRCDPISGHVSLFWYQQALGQGPEFLTYFQNEAQLDKSGLPSDRFFAERPEGSVSTLKIQRTQQEDSAVYLCASSYYVDTGYSRPNYYNEQFFGPGTRLTVL.

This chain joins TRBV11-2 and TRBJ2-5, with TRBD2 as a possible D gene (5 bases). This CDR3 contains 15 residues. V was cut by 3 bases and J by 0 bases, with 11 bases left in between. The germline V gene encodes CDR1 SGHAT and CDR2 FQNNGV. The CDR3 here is CASSLRSSDQETQYF. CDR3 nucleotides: TGTGCCAGCAGCTTGAGGAGTAGCGACCAAGAGACCCAGTACTTC.

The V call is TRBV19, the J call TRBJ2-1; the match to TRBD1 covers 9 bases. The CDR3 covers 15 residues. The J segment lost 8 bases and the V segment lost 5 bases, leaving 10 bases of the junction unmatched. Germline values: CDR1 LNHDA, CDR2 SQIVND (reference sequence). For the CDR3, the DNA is TGTGCCAGTAGTCCCTCCGGGACAGGGATCCATGAGCAGTTCTTC. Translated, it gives CASSPSGTGIHEQFF.

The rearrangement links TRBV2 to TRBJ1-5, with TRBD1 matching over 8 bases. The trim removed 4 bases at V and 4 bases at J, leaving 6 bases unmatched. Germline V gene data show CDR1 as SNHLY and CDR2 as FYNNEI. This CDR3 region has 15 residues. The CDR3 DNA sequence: TGTGCCAGCAGTGCGAGACAGGGGACAAATCAGCCCCAGCATTTT. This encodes CASSARQGTNQPQHF. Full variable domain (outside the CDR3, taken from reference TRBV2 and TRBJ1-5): EPEVTQTPSHQVTQMGQEVILRCVPISNHLYFYWYRQILGQKVEFLVSFYNNEISEKSEIFDDQFSVERPDGSNFTLKIRSTKLEDSAMYFCASSARQGTNQPQHFGDGTRLSIL.

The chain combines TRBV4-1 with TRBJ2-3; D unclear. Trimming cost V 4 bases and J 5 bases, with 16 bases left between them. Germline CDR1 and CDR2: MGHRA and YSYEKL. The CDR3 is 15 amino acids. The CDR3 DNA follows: TGCGCCAGCAGCCGCGAAGTAGGAGCACGAGATACGCAGTATTTT. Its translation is CASSREVGARDTQYF.

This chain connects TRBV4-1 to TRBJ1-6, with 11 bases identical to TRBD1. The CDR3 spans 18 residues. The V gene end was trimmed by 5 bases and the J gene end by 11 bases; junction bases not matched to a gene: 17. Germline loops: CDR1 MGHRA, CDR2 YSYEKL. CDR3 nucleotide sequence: TGCGCCAGCAGCTCTCTGCGGACAGGGGGCGCCGGGTGGGCACCCCTCCACTTT. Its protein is CASSSLRTGGAGWAPLHF.

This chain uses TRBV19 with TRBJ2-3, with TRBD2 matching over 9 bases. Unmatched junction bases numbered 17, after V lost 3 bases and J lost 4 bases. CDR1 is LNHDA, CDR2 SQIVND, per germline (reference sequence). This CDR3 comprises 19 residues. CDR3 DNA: TGTGCCAGTAGTATGAAGTTGACGACTAGCGGAGCCAAGGCAGATACGCAGTATTTT. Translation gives CASSMKLTTSGAKADTQYF.

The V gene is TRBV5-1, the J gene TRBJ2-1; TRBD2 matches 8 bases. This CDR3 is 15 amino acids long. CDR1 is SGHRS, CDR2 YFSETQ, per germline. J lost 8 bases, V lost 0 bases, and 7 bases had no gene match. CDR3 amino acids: CASSLAGLAGYEQFF. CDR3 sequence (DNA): TGCGCCAGCAGCTTGGCCGGGCTAGCGGGTTATGAGCAGTTCTTC.

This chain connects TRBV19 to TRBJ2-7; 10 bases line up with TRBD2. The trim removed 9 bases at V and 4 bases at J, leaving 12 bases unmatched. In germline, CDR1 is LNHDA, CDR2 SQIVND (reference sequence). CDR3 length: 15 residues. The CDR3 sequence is CASGRRTSGRYEQYF. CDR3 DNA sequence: TGTGCCAGCGGGCGGCGGACTAGCGGCAGATACGAGCAGTACTTC. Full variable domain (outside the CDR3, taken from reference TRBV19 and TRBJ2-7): DGGITQSPKYLFRKEGQNVTLSCEQNLNHDAMYWYRQDPGQGLRLIYYSQIVNDFQKGDIAEGYSVSREKKESFPLTVTSAQKNPTAFYLCASGRRTSGRYEQYFGPGTRLTVT.

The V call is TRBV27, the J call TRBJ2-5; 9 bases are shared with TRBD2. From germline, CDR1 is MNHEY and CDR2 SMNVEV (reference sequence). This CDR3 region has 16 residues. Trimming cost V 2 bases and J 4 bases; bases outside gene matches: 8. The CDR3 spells CASSLIGAGGGETQYF. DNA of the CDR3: TGTGCCAGCAGTTTAATCGGGGCGGGAGGGGGAGAGACCCAGTACTTC.

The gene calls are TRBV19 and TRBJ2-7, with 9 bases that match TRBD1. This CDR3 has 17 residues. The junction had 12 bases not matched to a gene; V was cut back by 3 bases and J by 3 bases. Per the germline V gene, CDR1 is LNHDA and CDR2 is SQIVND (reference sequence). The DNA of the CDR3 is TGTGCCAGTAGTATCAAGACCAACGGACAGGGGTACTACGAGCAGTACTTC. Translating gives CASSIKTNGQGYYEQYF.

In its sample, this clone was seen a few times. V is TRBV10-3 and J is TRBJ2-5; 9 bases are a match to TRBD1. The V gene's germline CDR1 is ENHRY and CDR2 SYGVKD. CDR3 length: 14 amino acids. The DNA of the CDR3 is TGTGCTTCACGGGTGGGACAGGGTCAAGAGACCCAGTACTTC. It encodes CASRVGQGQETQYF.

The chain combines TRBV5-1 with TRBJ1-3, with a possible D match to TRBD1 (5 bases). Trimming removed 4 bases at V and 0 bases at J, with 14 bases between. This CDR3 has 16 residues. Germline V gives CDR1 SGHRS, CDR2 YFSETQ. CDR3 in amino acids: CASSGAGDPSGNTIYF. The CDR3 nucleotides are TGCGCCAGCAGCGGGGCGGGGGACCCCTCTGGAAACACCATATATTTT.

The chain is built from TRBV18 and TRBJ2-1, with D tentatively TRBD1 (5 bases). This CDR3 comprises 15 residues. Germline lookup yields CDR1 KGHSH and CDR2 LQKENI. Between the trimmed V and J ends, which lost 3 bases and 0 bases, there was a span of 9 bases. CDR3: CASSPDRSSYNEQFF. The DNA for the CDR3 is TGTGCCAGCTCACCTGACAGAAGCTCCTACAATGAGCAGTTCTTC.

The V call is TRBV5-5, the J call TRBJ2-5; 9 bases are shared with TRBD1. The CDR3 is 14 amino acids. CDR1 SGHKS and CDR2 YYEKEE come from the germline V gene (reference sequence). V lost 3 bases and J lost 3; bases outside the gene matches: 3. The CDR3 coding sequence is TGTGCCAGCAGCTCCCGGACAGGGGAAGAGACCCAGTACTTC. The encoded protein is CASSSRTGEETQYF.

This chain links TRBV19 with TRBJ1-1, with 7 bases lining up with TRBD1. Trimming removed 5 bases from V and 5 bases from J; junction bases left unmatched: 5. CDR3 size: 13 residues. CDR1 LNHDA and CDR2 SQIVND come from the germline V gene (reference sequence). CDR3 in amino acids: CASSVRGRTEAFF. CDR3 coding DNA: TGTGCCAGTAGTGTAAGGGGGCGGACTGAAGCTTTCTTT.

The chain's CDR3 is CASSLGFGEGQNNEQFF. CDR3 in DNA: TGCGCCAGCAGTCTGGGTTTTGGGGAGGGCCAAAACAATGAGCAGTTCTTC. This chain joins TRBV5-1 and TRBJ2-1; 7 bases fit TRBD2. The CDR3 runs to 17 residues. V lost 5 bases, J lost 5 bases, and 16 bases stayed unmatched. Germline V gene sequence: CDR1 SGHRS, CDR2 YFSETQ. Using reference TRBV5-1 and TRBJ2-1 for the parts outside the CDR3, the full variable domain is KAGVTQTPRYLIKTRGQQVTLSCSPISGHRSVSWYQQTPGQGLQFLFEYFSETQRNKGNFPGRFSGRQFSNSRSEMNVSTLELGDSALYLCASSLGFGEGQNNEQFFGPGTRLTVL.

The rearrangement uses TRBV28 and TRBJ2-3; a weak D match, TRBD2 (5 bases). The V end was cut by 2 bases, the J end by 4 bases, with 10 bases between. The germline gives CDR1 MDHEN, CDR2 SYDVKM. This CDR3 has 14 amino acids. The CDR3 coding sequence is TGTGCCAGCAGTTTAAGAGGGATGGCAGATACGCAGTATTTT. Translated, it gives CASSLRGMADTQYF.

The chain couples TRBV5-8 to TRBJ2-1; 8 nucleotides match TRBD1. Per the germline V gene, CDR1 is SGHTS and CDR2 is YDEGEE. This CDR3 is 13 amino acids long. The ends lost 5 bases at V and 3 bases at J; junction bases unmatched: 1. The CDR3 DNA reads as TGTGCCAGCAGAGGACAGGGCTACAATGAGCAGTTCTTC. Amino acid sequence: CASRGQGYNEQFF.

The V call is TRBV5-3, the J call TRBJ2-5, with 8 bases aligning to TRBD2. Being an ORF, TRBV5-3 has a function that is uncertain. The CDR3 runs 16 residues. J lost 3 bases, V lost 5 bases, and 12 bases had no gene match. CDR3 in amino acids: CARRNRSGSRKETQYF. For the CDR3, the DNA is TGTGCCAGAAGAAATCGAAGCGGGAGCCGCAAAGAGACCCAGTACTTC.

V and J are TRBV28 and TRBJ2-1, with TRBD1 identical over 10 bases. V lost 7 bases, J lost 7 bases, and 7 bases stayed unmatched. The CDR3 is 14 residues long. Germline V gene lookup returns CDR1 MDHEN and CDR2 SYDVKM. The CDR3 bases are TGTGCCAGCATCCCGGGACAGGGGAGGAATGAGCAGTTCTTC. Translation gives CASIPGQGRNEQFF.

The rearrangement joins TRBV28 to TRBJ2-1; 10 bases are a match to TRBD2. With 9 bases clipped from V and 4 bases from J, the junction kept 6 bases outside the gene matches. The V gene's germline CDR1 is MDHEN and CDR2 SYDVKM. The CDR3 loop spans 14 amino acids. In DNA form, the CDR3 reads TGTGCCAGTTTTACTAGCGGGATATACAATGAGCAGTTCTTC. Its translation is CASFTSGIYNEQFF.

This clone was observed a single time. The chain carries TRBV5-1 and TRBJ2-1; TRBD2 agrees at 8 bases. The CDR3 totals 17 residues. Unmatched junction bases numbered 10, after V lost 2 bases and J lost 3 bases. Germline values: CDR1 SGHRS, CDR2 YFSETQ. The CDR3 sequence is CASSLRYTSGFYNEQFF. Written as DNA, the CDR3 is TGCGCCAGCAGCTTAAGATATACTAGCGGATTCTACAATGAGCAGTTCTTC.

In DNA form, the CDR3 reads TGCGCCAGCAGCTTGTGGGGCGGGGCGAACACTGAAGCTTTCTTT. Translating it yields CASSLWGGANTEAFF. V gene TRBV5-1 combines with J gene TRBJ1-1; D is possibly TRBD1 (5 bases). CDR1 is SGHRS, CDR2 YFSETQ, per germline. V gave up 1 base and J gave up 1 base, with 11 bases separating them. The CDR3 covers 15 residues.

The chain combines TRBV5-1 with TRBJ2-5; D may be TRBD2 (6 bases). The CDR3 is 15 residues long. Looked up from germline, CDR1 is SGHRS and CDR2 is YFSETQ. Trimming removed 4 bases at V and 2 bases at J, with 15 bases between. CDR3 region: CASSSAGTSQETQYF. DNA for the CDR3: TGCGCCAGCAGCAGCGCCGGGACTTCGCAAGAGACCCAGTACTTC.

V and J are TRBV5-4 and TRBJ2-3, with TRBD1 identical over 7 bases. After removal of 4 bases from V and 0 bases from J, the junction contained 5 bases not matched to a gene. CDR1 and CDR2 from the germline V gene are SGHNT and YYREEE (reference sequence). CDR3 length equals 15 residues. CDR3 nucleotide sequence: TGTGCCAGCAGCGCAGGGGGTACTAGCACAGATACGCAGTATTTT. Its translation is CASSAGGTSTDTQYF.

The CDR3: CASMRGGSRELFF. CDR3 DNA: TGTGCCAGTATGAGGGGGGGGAGCCGGGAGCTGTTTTTT. The rearrangement joins TRBV19 to TRBJ2-2; maybe TRBD2 (7 bases). V gave up 7 bases and J gave up 9 bases, with 15 bases separating them. This CDR3 comprises 13 residues. Per germline, CDR1 LNHDA and CDR2 SQIVND (reference sequence). Variable domain in full (rest from reference TRBV19 and TRBJ2-2): DGGITQSPKYLFRKEGQNVTLSCEQNLNHDAMYWYRQDPGQGLRLIYYSQIVNDFQKGDIAEGYSVSREKKESFPLTVTSAQKNPTAFYLCASMRGGSRELFFGEGSRLTVL.

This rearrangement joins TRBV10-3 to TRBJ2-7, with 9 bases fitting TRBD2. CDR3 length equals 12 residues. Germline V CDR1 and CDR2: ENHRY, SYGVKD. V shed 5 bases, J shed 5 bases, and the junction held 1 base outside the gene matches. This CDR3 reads CAISQRGDEQYF. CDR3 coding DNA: TGTGCCATCAGTCAGCGGGGGGACGAGCAGTACTTC.